These 29 T cell receptor beta chains share one sample of origin, sequenced in a study of OX40 agonist ivuxolimab in advanced cancers. Profiling relied on immunoSEQ multiplex PCR, and the TCRdb table lists in-frame clones only, not all of them. The table has tens of thousands of clones, roughly 92% seen once; the top ten hold approximately 3%. Here the sequenced sample was CD4+ or CD8+ T cells sorted from blood, taken in a trial of the OX40 agonist ivuxolimab. All receptors come from an adult with an advanced solid tumor such as melanoma, head and neck, liver or kidney cancer.

J is TRBJ1-2 and V is TRBV29-1, with D unclear. The V and J ends lost 3 bases and 3 bases respectively, with 14 bases between them. Germline V gene data show CDR1 as SQVTM and CDR2 as ANQGSEA. The CDR3 spans 14 residues. In nucleotides, the CDR3 is TGCAGCGTTGATAACCAGGTCGGGGACTATGGCTACACCTTC. Its translation is CSVDNQVGDYGYTF.

The rearrangement uses TRBV18 and TRBJ2-5; 11 bases are shared with TRBD1. The CDR3 loop spans 15 amino acids. V was pared by 4 bases and J by 7 bases, with 8 bases of the junction left unmatched. Per germline, CDR1 KGHSH and CDR2 LQKENI. CDR3 nucleotide sequence: TGTGCCAGCTCACTCGGACAGGGGGCAAGTGGGACCCAGTACTTC. Residues: CASSLGQGASGTQYF.

This chain links TRBV11-2 with TRBJ2-2, with no clear D. Trimming shortened V by 5 bases and J by 1 base, and 14 bases separated the two germline ends. The CDR3 sequence is 16 residues long. CDR1 is SGHAT, CDR2 FQNNGV, per germline. Here the CDR3 DNA reads TGTGCCAGCAGCGTAAATAGGCTCCAGAACACCGGGGAGCTGTTTTTT. It specifies CASSVNRLQNTGELFF.

The V and J genes are TRBV25-1 and TRBJ2-1; D possibly corresponds to TRBD2 (5 bases). The germline V gene encodes CDR1 MGHDK and CDR2 SYGVNS. CDR3 length equals 13 residues. V was shortened by 4 bases and J by 6 bases, with 10 bases between the two germline ends. CDR3 sequence (DNA): TGTGCCAGCAGTGTATGGGCGGGCAATGAGCAGTTCTTC. This sequence encodes CASSVWAGNEQFF.

The chain has TRBV4-1 and TRBJ1-1; D is perhaps TRBD1 (6 bases). Germline V gives CDR1 MGHRA, CDR2 YSYEKL. With 0 bases removed from V and 2 bases from J, the gap between germline ends came to 10 bases. There are 15 residues in the CDR3. The CDR3 reads CASSQDGQTNTEAFF. The CDR3 DNA reads TGCGCCAGCAGCCAAGACGGACAGACAAACACTGAAGCTTTCTTT.

The chain employs TRBV19 and TRBJ1-2; D is undetermined. The CDR3 has 13 amino acids. Trimming took 5 bases from V and 7 from J, leaving 14 bases between them. Germline lookup yields CDR1 LNHDA and CDR2 SQIVND (reference sequence). CDR3 residues: CASSPLHDGGYTF. As DNA, the CDR3 is TGTGCCAGTAGTCCCCTACACGATGGTGGCTACACCTTC.

This chain connects TRBV5-1 to TRBJ2-5; TRBD2 might be the D (5 bases). CDR1 is SGHRS, CDR2 YFSETQ, per germline. V lost 4 bases and J lost 1, with 11 bases in between. The CDR3 is 14 residues long. The CDR3 DNA reads as TGCGCCAGCAGCGGCTCGGGGTCCCAAGAGACCCAGTACTTC. Translation: CASSGSGSQETQYF.

CDR3 loop: CSVYTDRGNEKLFF. Written as DNA, the CDR3 is TGCAGCGTTTATACGGACAGGGGTAATGAAAAACTGTTTTTT. The V call is TRBV29-1, the J call TRBJ1-4; 9 bases are a match to TRBD1. The trim removed 5 bases at V and 4 bases at J, leaving 5 bases unmatched. This CDR3 region has 14 residues. From germline, CDR1 is SQVTM and CDR2 ANQGSEA.

The chain recombines TRBV27 with TRBJ1-4; the D gene is possibly TRBD1 (5 bases). The CDR3 is made up of 15 amino acids. The ends were cut back, 5 bases at V and 0 bases at J, with 10 bases in the middle. CDR1 and CDR2 from the germline V gene are MNHEY and SMNVEV (reference sequence). The CDR3 region is CASSIRGPTNEKLFF. CDR3 bases: TGTGCCAGCAGTATCCGGGGCCCAACTAATGAAAAACTGTTTTTT.

The chain joins TRBV6-5 to TRBJ2-6; tentatively, D is TRBD1 (6 bases). The CDR3 sequence is 15 residues long. Germline V lookup: CDR1 MNHEY, CDR2 SVGAGI. Trimming removed 7 bases at V and 4 bases at J, with 14 bases between. Here the CDR3 reads CASNVNRAGANVLTF. The CDR3 DNA follows: TGTGCCAGCAACGTCAACAGGGCCGGGGCCAACGTCCTGACTTTC.

This clone was recorded at least ten times. The rearrangement links TRBV18 to TRBJ1-5; 10 positions agree with TRBD1. The CDR3 spans 14 residues. With 6 bases clipped from V and 5 bases from J, the junction kept 4 bases outside the gene matches. CDR1 and CDR2 (germline): KGHSH, LQKENI. This CDR3 reads CASSLTGGDQPQHF. The CDR3 DNA sequence: TGTGCCAGCTCGTTGACAGGGGGCGATCAGCCCCAGCATTTT.

This chain connects TRBV2 to TRBJ2-7; 7 bases align to TRBD2. Germline V gives CDR1 SNHLY, CDR2 FYNNEI. The trim removed 5 bases at V and 0 bases at J, leaving 7 bases unmatched. The CDR3 runs to 15 residues. CDR3: CASSFGEGSSYEQYF. The CDR3 bases are TGTGCCAGCAGTTTCGGGGAGGGGAGCTCCTACGAGCAGTACTTC.

The chain recombines TRBV11-2 with TRBJ2-2; 8 nucleotides line up with TRBD1. This CDR3 contains 15 residues. V shed 2 bases, J shed 4 bases, and the junction held 3 bases outside the gene matches. From germline, CDR1 is SGHAT and CDR2 FQNNGV. CDR3 bases: TGTGCCAGCAGCTTACAGGGGGCGCGCACCGGGGAGCTGTTTTTT. This sequence encodes CASSLQGARTGELFF.

The V gene is TRBV18, the J gene TRBJ1-1; no firm D call. The CDR3 is 13 residues long. Germline CDR1 reads KGHSH; CDR2 reads LQKENI. Trimming stripped 5 bases from V and 5 bases from J, with 12 bases between. This CDR3 is CASSSPLGTEAFF. The CDR3 DNA follows: TGTGCCAGCTCATCGCCGTTAGGGACTGAAGCTTTCTTT.

This chain joins TRBV6-5 and TRBJ1-1; D is unresolved. Trimming took off 6 bases at V and 0 bases at J, with 14 bases between the two ends. CDR1 and CDR2 (germline): MNHEY, SVGAGI. The CDR3 loop spans 15 amino acids. CDR3 in amino acids: CASSRGGSLNTEAFF. CDR3 bases: TGTGCCAGCAGCCGCGGTGGCTCTTTGAACACTGAAGCTTTCTTT.

The count of this clone is one. The rearrangement uses TRBV5-1 and TRBJ1-2, with D uncertain. V was cut by 0 bases and J by 2 bases, with 8 bases left in between. CDR1 and CDR2 from the germline V gene are SGHRS and YFSETQ. The CDR3 contains 14 residues. The DNA for the CDR3 is TGCGCCAGCAGCTTGGAGTGGGAAAACTATGGCTACACCTTC. It encodes CASSLEWENYGYTF.

The J gene is TRBJ1-2, the V gene TRBV27, with 9 positions matching TRBD1. CDR1 and CDR2 (germline): MNHEY, SMNVEV (reference sequence). This CDR3 spans 17 amino acids. V dropped 4 bases and J dropped 6; count of bases not matched to a gene: 15. DNA for the CDR3: TGTGCCAGCAGTTCCCCTGGGACAGGGTCTGTTAATCATGGCTACACCTTC. Protein sequence: CASSSPGTGSVNHGYTF.

V usage is TRBV7-2 and J usage is TRBJ1-1; D is perhaps TRBD1 (6 bases). The CDR3 is made up of 15 amino acids. V lost 1 base, J lost 4 bases, and 13 bases lay in between. In germline, CDR1 is SGHTA, CDR2 FQGNSA. In nucleotides, the CDR3 is TGTGCCAGCAGCTTAGTTGTGGGGGCGGCCACTGAAGCTTTCTTT. This gives the protein CASSLVVGAATEAFF. Combining the CDR3 with reference TRBV7-2 and TRBJ1-1 gives the whole variable domain GAGVSQSPSNKVTEKGKDVELRCDPISGHTALYWYRQSLGQGLEFLIYFQGNSAPDKSGLPSDRFSAERTGGSVSTLTIQRTQQEDSAVYLCASSLVVGAATEAFFGQGTRLTVV.

As concerns this clone: Mismatch with germline at one junction end may stem from a read error. This chain uses TRBV5-4 with TRBJ2-1, with D perhaps TRBD1 or TRBD2 (5 bases each). The CDR3 consists of 15 residues. The germline CDR1 and CDR2 sequences are SGHNT and YYREEE (reference sequence). CDR3 amino acids: CASSRDGVSDNEQFF. CDR3 DNA sequence: TGTGCCAGCAGCCGGGACGGGGTCTCCGACAATGAGCAGTTCTTC.

This rearrangement joins TRBV7-2 to TRBJ2-1, with D possibly being TRBD2 (5 bases). The ends were cut back, 1 base at V and 3 bases at J, with 10 bases in the middle. Germline CDR1 reads SGHTA; CDR2 reads FQGNSA. There are 15 residues in the CDR3. CDR3: CASSLVPGSYNEQFF. CDR3 nucleotides: TGTGCCAGCAGCTTAGTTCCGGGGAGCTACAATGAGCAGTTCTTC. Supplemented by reference TRBV7-2 and TRBJ2-1, the full variable domain reads GAGVSQSPSNKVTEKGKDVELRCDPISGHTALYWYRQSLGQGLEFLIYFQGNSAPDKSGLPSDRFSAERTGGSVSTLTIQRTQQEDSAVYLCASSLVPGSYNEQFFGPGTRLTVL.

V is TRBV27 and J is TRBJ1-6; D call uncertain. This CDR3 spans 12 amino acids. V lost 4 bases and J lost 13, with 11 bases in between. Germline lookup yields CDR1 MNHEY and CDR2 SMNVEV (reference sequence). This CDR3 reads CASSSTGAPLHF. CDR3 coding DNA: TGTGCCAGCAGTTCCACGGGAGCCCCCCTCCACTTT.

The genes are TRBV5-6 and TRBJ2-1, with D unclear. This CDR3 spans 13 amino acids. Germline assignment: CDR1 SGHDT and CDR2 YYEEEE. V gave up 1 base and J gave up 7 bases, with 9 bases separating them. The CDR3 protein is CASSLLLVNEQFF. In nucleotides, the CDR3 is TGTGCCAGCAGCTTGTTGCTAGTGAATGAGCAGTTCTTC.

The rearrangement joins TRBV28 to TRBJ2-7; 7 bases are shared with TRBD1. This CDR3 has 17 residues. Germline-derived CDR1 and CDR2 are MDHEN and SYDVKM. V trimming: 4 bases; J trimming: 2 bases; junction bases outside the gene matches: 14. The CDR3 nucleotides read TGTGCCAGCAGTTCACCCCAAGGGGGCTCATCACCCTACGAGCAGTACTTC. This codes for CASSSPQGGSSPYEQYF.

The chain couples TRBV12-5 to TRBJ1-5; D possibly corresponds to TRBD1 (5 bases). The CDR3 loop spans 15 amino acids. Germline values: CDR1 LGHNT, CDR2 FRNRAP. Trimming removed 6 bases from V and 4 bases from J, with 16 bases in between. The CDR3 reads CASGPAGERNQPQHF. The DNA of the CDR3 is TGTGCTAGTGGCCCTGCGGGGGAGAGGAATCAGCCCCAGCATTTT.

The J gene is TRBJ1-5, the V gene TRBV19; D is undetermined. The V and J ends lost 8 bases and 6 bases respectively, with 14 bases between them. The CDR3 contains 13 residues. Germline CDR1 is LNHDA and CDR2 is SQIVND (reference sequence). This CDR3 is CASQRVLGQPQHF. The CDR3 DNA reads TGTGCCAGTCAAAGGGTCCTCGGTCAGCCCCAGCATTTT.

This chain uses TRBV25-1 with TRBJ2-5, with 9 bases matching TRBD2. The CDR3 loop spans 16 amino acids. V dropped 4 bases and J dropped 4; count of bases not matched to a gene: 10. Germline V gene data show CDR1 as MGHDK and CDR2 as SYGVNS. CDR3 nucleotide sequence: TGTGCCAGCAGTGTTCGTAGCGGGAGTGGCGGAGAGACCCAGTACTTC. Its protein product is CASSVRSGSGGETQYF.

The chain employs TRBV12-5 and TRBJ1-5; a possible D gene is TRBD1 (6 bases). CDR3 length: 17 residues. Germline V CDR1 and CDR2: LGHNT, FRNRAP. V was trimmed by 4 bases and J by 11 bases, leaving 27 bases between them. This CDR3 is CASGSLIGGACIPAQHF. The CDR3, as DNA: TGTGCTAGTGGTTCCCTTATAGGGGGGGCTTGCATACCAGCCCAGCATTTT.

The chain has TRBV4-1 and TRBJ2-3; D not certain. Trimming left V 0 bases short and J 6 bases short, with 10 bases between. The germline V gene encodes CDR1 MGHRA and CDR2 YSYEKL. The CDR3 is made up of 14 amino acids. CDR3 protein: CASSQDFAVDTQYF. The CDR3 DNA is TGCGCCAGCAGCCAAGATTTTGCCGTGGATACGCAGTATTTT.

This rearrangement joins TRBV2 to TRBJ2-3; the match to TRBD1 covers 8 bases. CDR1 and CDR2 from the germline V gene are SNHLY and FYNNEI. V was clipped by 6 bases and J by 3 bases; unmatched bases: 2. The CDR3 contains 13 residues. The DNA of the CDR3 is TGTGCCAGCAGCGGACAGGGTACAGATACGCAGTATTTT. Its protein product is CASSGQGTDTQYF.